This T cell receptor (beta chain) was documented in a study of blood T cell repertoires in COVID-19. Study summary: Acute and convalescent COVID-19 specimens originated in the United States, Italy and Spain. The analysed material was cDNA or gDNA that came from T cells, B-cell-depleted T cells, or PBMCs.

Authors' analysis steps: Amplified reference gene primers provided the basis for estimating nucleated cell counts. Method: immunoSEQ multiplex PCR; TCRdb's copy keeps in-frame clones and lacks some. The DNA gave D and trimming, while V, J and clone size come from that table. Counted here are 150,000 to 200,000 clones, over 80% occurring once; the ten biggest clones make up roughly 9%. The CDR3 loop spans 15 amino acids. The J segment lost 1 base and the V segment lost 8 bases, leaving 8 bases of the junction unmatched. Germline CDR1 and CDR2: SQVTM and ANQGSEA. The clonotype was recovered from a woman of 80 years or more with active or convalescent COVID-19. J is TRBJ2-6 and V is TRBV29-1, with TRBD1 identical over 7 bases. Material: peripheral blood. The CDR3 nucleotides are TGCAGCTTTACAGGGGCAAATTCTGGGGCCAACGTCCTGACTTTC. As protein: CSFTGANSGANVLTF.